The 24 T cell receptor beta chains reported below all come from one sample, sequenced in a study of blood T cell repertoires in COVID-19. Sequencing was performed with immunoSEQ multiplex PCR; in TCRdb, only in-frame clones are kept and a portion is missing. The sample includes about 260,000 clones, nearly 90% seen only once; the top ten take more than 0.55%. The sequenced sample consisted of peripheral blood. All receptors derive from a human donor in a cohort sampled during active COVID-19.

This rearrangement joins TRBV5-1 to TRBJ2-3; 11 nucleotides agree with TRBD2. There are 16 residues in the CDR3. With V trimmed by 1 base and J by 4 bases, 5 bases remained unmatched. Germline-derived CDR1 and CDR2 are SGHRS and YFSETQ. The CDR3, as DNA: TGCGCCAGCAGCTTGACGCTAGCGGGAGGAGCAGATACGCAGTATTTT. Amino acids: CASSLTLAGGADTQYF.

V and J are TRBV19 and TRBJ2-1; 9 bases are shared with TRBD2. The CDR3 is 19 amino acids. Germline CDR1 is LNHDA and CDR2 is SQIVND (reference sequence). Trimming removed 1 base from V and 9 bases from J; junction bases left unmatched: 19. CDR3 loop: CASSIVSSGSQRRMSEQFF. As DNA, the CDR3 is TGTGCCAGTAGTATAGTTAGTAGCGGGAGCCAACGGCGTATGAGTGAGCAGTTCTTC.

The chain uses TRBV13 and TRBJ2-7; D unclear. Germline V gives CDR1 PRHDT, CDR2 FYEKMQ (reference sequence). The CDR3 has 13 amino acids. Trimming took off 4 bases at V and 1 base at J, with 8 bases between the two ends. The CDR3 is CASSSSGSYEQYF. The CDR3 bases are TGTGCCAGCAGCTCCTCAGGTTCCTACGAGCAGTACTTC. Complete variable domain (other parts from reference TRBV13 and TRBJ2-7): AAGVIQSPRHLIKEKRETATLKCYPIPRHDTVYWYQQGPGQDPQFLISFYEKMQSDKGSIPDRFSAQQFSDYHSELNMSSLELGDSALYFCASSSSGSYEQYFGPGTRLTVT.

The J gene is TRBJ1-5, the V gene TRBV7-9; 7 bases line up with TRBD1. The germline V gene has CDR1 SEHNR and CDR2 FQNEAQ (reference sequence). The CDR3 has 14 amino acids. V lost 5 bases to trimming and J lost 3 bases; unmatched junction nucleotides: 4. The CDR3 DNA sequence: TGTGCCAGCAGCCAAGGGACAGACAATCAGCCCCAGCATTTT. Its protein is CASSQGTDNQPQHF. Using reference TRBV7-9 and TRBJ1-5 for the parts outside the CDR3, the full variable domain is DTGVSQNPRHKITKRGQNVTFRCDPISEHNRLYWYRQTLGQGPEFLTYFQNEAQLEKSRLLSDRFSAERPKGSFSTLEIQRTEQGDSAMYLCASSQGTDNQPQHFGDGTRLSIL.

The chain employs TRBV28 and TRBJ1-1; the match to TRBD1 covers 7 bases. The germline gives CDR1 MDHEN, CDR2 SYDVKM. With V trimmed by 5 bases and J by 1 base, 10 bases remained unmatched. The CDR3 covers 16 residues. The CDR3 is CASSANRGRRNTEAFF. DNA for the CDR3: TGTGCCAGCAGTGCGAACAGGGGAAGGAGGAACACTGAAGCTTTCTTT. Full variable domain (missing parts from reference TRBV28 and TRBJ1-1): DVKVTQSSRYLVKRTGEKVFLECVQDMDHENMFWYRQDPGLGLRLIYFSYDVKMKEKGDIPEGYSVSREKKERFSLILESASTNQTSMYLCASSANRGRRNTEAFFGQGTRLTVV.

This chain joins TRBV10-3 and TRBJ1-6; TRBD1 agrees at 8 bases. The J segment lost 4 bases and the V segment lost 7 bases, leaving 6 bases of the junction unmatched. The CDR3 has 15 residues. Looked up from germline, CDR1 is ENHRY and CDR2 is SYGVKD. CDR3 DNA sequence: TGTGCCATCAAACAGGGGGGGGATTATAATTCACCCCTCCACTTT. This translates into CAIKQGGDYNSPLHF.

The V and J genes are TRBV7-2 and TRBJ2-1, with 8 positions matching TRBD1. V was pared by 5 bases and J by 4 bases, with 7 bases of the junction left unmatched. The CDR3 has 15 residues. Germline V lookup: CDR1 SGHTA, CDR2 FQGNSA. The CDR3 sequence: CASSPRDRRYNEQFF. CDR3 DNA sequence: TGTGCCAGCAGCCCCCGGGACAGGCGTTACAATGAGCAGTTCTTC.

This chain links TRBV3-1 (or the pseudogene TRBV3-2) with TRBJ2-1, with TRBD2 as a possible D gene (5 bases). The germline V gene encodes CDR1 LGHDT and CDR2 YNNKEL (reference sequence). V was clipped by 1 base and J by 8 bases, with 12 bases between them. There are 14 residues in the CDR3. CDR3 residues: CASSQASLAYEQFF. The CDR3 bases are TGTGCCAGCAGCCAAGCATCCCTAGCTTATGAGCAGTTCTTC.

Concerning this clone itself: One end of the junction is discordant with germline, which a read error may explain. This sequence joins TRBV5-4 and TRBJ2-7; D gene ambiguous. The germline V gene encodes CDR1 SGHNT and CDR2 YYREEE (reference sequence). This CDR3 is 13 amino acids long. The CDR3 spells CASSVVDSHEQYF. The DNA for the CDR3 is TGTGCCAGCAGCGTTGTCGACTCCCACGAGCAGTACTTC.

This chain uses TRBV4-3 with TRBJ2-7; 9 bases map to TRBD2. This CDR3 is 17 amino acids long. Trimming cost V 0 bases and J 6 bases; bases outside gene matches: 12. The V gene's germline CDR1 is LGHNA and CDR2 YSLEER. The CDR3 spells CASSQDLKTSGPAEQYF. In nucleotides, the CDR3 is TGCGCCAGCAGCCAAGATCTAAAGACTAGCGGTCCAGCCGAGCAGTACTTC.

The chain carries TRBV5-1 and TRBJ2-2; D perhaps matches TRBD2 (5 bases). Looked up from germline, CDR1 is SGHRS and CDR2 is YFSETQ. Trimming removed 0 bases at V and 8 bases at J, with 14 bases between. CDR3 length: 15 residues. The CDR3 here is CASSLGGSPAGELFF. The CDR3 coding sequence is TGCGCCAGCAGCTTGGGCGGGTCACCTGCGGGGGAGCTGTTTTTT.

V and J are TRBV11-3 and TRBJ2-2; D is perhaps TRBD2 (5 bases). Trimming removed 6 bases from V and 4 bases from J, with 9 bases in between. The CDR3 has 13 amino acids. Germline CDR1 and CDR2: SGHNT and YENEEA. The CDR3 sequence is CASSLGLTGELFF. CDR3 in DNA: TGTGCCAGCAGTCTCGGACTCACCGGGGAGCTGTTTTTT.

This clone was recorded only once. The chain combines TRBV10-2 with TRBJ2-7, with TRBD1 matching over 7 bases. This CDR3 is 13 amino acids long. J lost 4 bases, V lost 10 bases, and 10 bases had no gene match. Per the germline V gene, CDR1 is WSHSY and CDR2 is SAAADI. CDR3 sequence: CATLRDSVYEQYF. CDR3 bases: TGCGCCACCCTCCGGGACAGCGTATACGAGCAGTACTTC.

The chain links TRBV12-5 to TRBJ1-1; perhaps TRBD1 as D (5 bases). V lost 4 bases to trimming and J lost 2 bases, with 26 bases between them. The CDR3 is 19 residues long. Germline CDR1 and CDR2: LGHNT and FRNRAP. CDR3 DNA: TGTGCTAGTGGTTCGACGCCCCACGGGACTAAGGGGAGAAACACTGAAGCTTTCTTT. Encoded protein: CASGSTPHGTKGRNTEAFF. The full variable domain, in which reference TRBV12-5 and TRBJ1-1 provide the parts outside the CDR3, is DARVTQTPRHKVTEMGQEVTMRCQPILGHNTVFWYRQTMMQGLELLAYFRNRAPLDDSGMPKDRFSAEMPDATLATLKIQPSEPRDSAVYFCASGSTPHGTKGRNTEAFFGQGTRLTVV.

The rearrangement joins TRBV28 to TRBJ1-5; no reliable D call. V lost 5 bases, J lost 7 bases, and 15 bases lay in between. This CDR3 is 14 amino acids long. CDR1 is MDHEN and CDR2 is SYDVKM in the germline V gene. Here the CDR3 reads CASSPSLGRQPQHF. CDR3 DNA: TGTGCCAGCAGTCCCTCTTTAGGGAGACAGCCCCAGCATTTT.

This clone was counted once. The rearrangement links TRBV2 to TRBJ1-1; D unresolved. CDR1 and CDR2 (germline): SNHLY, FYNNEI. V shed 3 bases and J shed 4 bases, with 12 bases lying between them. This CDR3 comprises 14 residues. CDR3 sequence: CASSDRLVGTEAFF. In DNA form, the CDR3 reads TGTGCCAGCAGTGACAGACTGGTTGGCACTGAAGCTTTCTTT.

This clone was seen just once. The V gene is TRBV5-1, the J gene TRBJ1-2; TRBD1 matches at 7 bases. The V and J ends lost 2 bases and 4 bases, in that order; junction bases with no gene match: 8. Germline-derived CDR1 and CDR2 are SGHRS and YFSETQ. The CDR3 length is 15 residues. The chain's CDR3 is CASSLRQGGGYGYTF. CDR3 sequence (DNA): TGCGCCAGCAGCTTAAGACAGGGAGGAGGCTATGGCTACACCTTC.

This clone appeared a few times. The chain joins TRBV12-5 to TRBJ1-1, with D possibly matching TRBD1 (6 bases). The CDR3 totals 13 residues. The V end was cut by 5 bases, the J end by 4 bases, with 11 bases between. Germline CDR1 and CDR2: LGHNT and FRNRAP. CDR3 loop: CASGHQGITEAFF. CDR3 DNA sequence: TGTGCTAGTGGTCACCAGGGGATCACTGAAGCTTTCTTT.

The genes are TRBV10-3 and TRBJ1-1; possible D gene TRBD1, 6 bases. Germline-derived CDR1 and CDR2 are ENHRY and SYGVKD. The CDR3 consists of 16 residues. The V end was cut by 5 bases, the J end by 2 bases, with 18 bases between. The CDR3 DNA sequence: TGTGCCATCAGTCGGGGCGGGAGGGGGGATAACACTGAAGCTTTCTTT. As protein: CAISRGGRGDNTEAFF.

The V and J genes are TRBV7-9 and TRBJ2-2; D is ambiguous. Trimming pared 5 bases from V and 6 bases from J, leaving 4 bases between. The CDR3 contains 11 residues. The germline gives CDR1 SEHNR, CDR2 FQNEAQ (reference sequence). CDR3 sequence reads: CASSRAGELFF. DNA for the CDR3: TGTGCCAGCAGCCGCGCCGGGGAGCTGTTTTTT.

This chain links TRBV28 with TRBJ1-5; tentatively, D is TRBD1 (5 bases). Germline lookup yields CDR1 MDHEN and CDR2 SYDVKM. V was cut by 6 bases and J by 0 bases, with 12 bases left in between. CDR3 length equals 15 residues. The CDR3 spells CASRPGLTSNQPQHF. DNA of the CDR3: TGTGCCAGCAGGCCGGGACTGACTAGCAATCAGCCCCAGCATTTT.

The chain recombines TRBV4-2 with TRBJ2-7; TRBD2 might be the D (6 bases). CDR1 is LGHNA, CDR2 YNFKEQ, per germline. The CDR3 contains 14 residues. Trimming stripped 3 bases from V and 4 bases from J, with 13 bases between. The DNA of the CDR3 is TGTGCCAGCAGCCAGACGCTGACTAGTTACGAGCAGTACTTC. The encoded protein is CASSQTLTSYEQYF.

CDR3 in amino acids: CASSLAWTGGPYEQYF. CDR3 bases: TGTGCCAGCAGCTTAGCGTGGACAGGTGGTCCCTACGAGCAGTACTTC. This sequence joins TRBV7-2 and TRBJ2-7, with 7 bases fitting TRBD1. V shed 0 bases and J 2 bases; nucleotides not matched to a gene: 7. CDR1 SGHTA and CDR2 FQGNSA come from the germline V gene. CDR3 size: 16 residues.

In DNA form, the CDR3 reads TGCGCCAGCAGCCAAGACCGTTACTCTGGAAACACCATATATTTT. It is translated as CASSQDRYSGNTIYF. V is TRBV4-3 and J is TRBJ1-3; no clear D gene. Trimming stripped 0 bases from V and 0 bases from J, with 6 bases between. The CDR3 is made up of 15 amino acids. Germline V gene lookup returns CDR1 LGHNA and CDR2 YSLEER.